This is a list of T cell receptor beta chains from one sample in a study of shared clonotypes between healthy human individuals. Sequenced by immunoSEQ multiplex PCR; TCRdb stores in-frame clones only, minus some. The top ten clones hold approximately 1.2% of a sample with about 1.5 million clones, roughly 95% of them seen once. The sample was naive CD4+ T cells sorted from blood. The receptors were sampled from a man aged 30 to 45 in good health. The CDR3 runs from the conserved cysteine through the conserved F or W. Each record gives: V gene, D gene, clone size, J gene, CDR3 protein, CDR3 DNA. A D gene is named only where the DNA matches it firmly. Not all rows give a size; the values are once, few, many and, for expanded clones, a class.

V: TRBV18; D: -; size: -; J: TRBJ2-7; CDR3: CASSPLPISEQYF; DNA: TGTGCCAGCTCACCATTGCCTATTTCCGAGCAGTACTTC
V: TRBV7-9; D: -; size: once; J: TRBJ2-6; CDR3: CASSPRGMGSSGANVLTF; DNA: TGTGCCAGCAGCCCCCGAGGTATGGGCAGCTCTGGGGCCAACGTCCTGACTTTC
V: TRBV28; D: -; size: -; J: TRBJ2-7; CDR3: CASSPGHYISYEQYF; DNA: TGTGCCAGCAGCCCCGGTCACTACATCTCCTACGAGCAGTACTTC
V: TRBV18; D: -; size: -; J: TRBJ2-3; CDR3: CASSPLDFTRTDTQYF; DNA: TGTGCCAGCTCACCGCTAGATTTTACCCGCACAGATACGCAGTATTTT
V: TRBV11-3; D: -; size: -; J: TRBJ2-6; CDR3: CASSFCRQSRANVLTF; DNA: TGTGCCAGCAGCTTCTGTCGACAAAGTCGGGCCAACGTCCTGACTTTC
V: TRBV5-8; D: -; size: -; J: TRBJ2-1; CDR3: CASTLGGAPHNEQFF; DNA: TGTGCCAGCACGCTGGGGGGGGCCCCTCACAATGAGCAGTTCTTC
V: TRBV11-2; D: TRBD2; size: -; J: TRBJ2-2; CDR3: CARKPGLETGELFF; DNA: TGTGCCAGAAAACCGGGACTAGAGACCGGGGAGCTGTTTTTT
V: TRBV6-5; D: -; size: few; J: TRBJ1-2; CDR3: CASRAGAGYTF; DNA: TGTGCCAGCAGGGCAGGGGCCGGCTACACCTTC
V: TRBV11-2; D: -; size: -; J: TRBJ2-1; CDR3: CASSSGTFYNEQFF; DNA: TGTGCCAGCAGCTCGGGGACGTTCTACAATGAGCAGTTCTTC
V: TRBV28; D: -; size: -; J: TRBJ1-4; CDR3: CASSSPQGAANEKLFF; DNA: TGTGCCAGCAGTTCCCCACAGGGAGCGGCTAATGAAAAACTGTTTTTT
V: TRBV11-2; D: -; size: -; J: TRBJ2-7; CDR3: CASSPGPYEQYF; DNA: TGTGCCAGTAGCCCGGGGCCCTACGAGCAGTACTTC
V: TRBV28; D: TRBD1; size: -; J: TRBJ2-7; CDR3: CASSLFFRDRGRYEQYF; DNA: TGTGCCAGCAGTTTATTCTTCCGGGACAGGGGGAGGTACGAGCAGTACTTC
V: TRBV18; D: -; size: -; J: TRBJ2-7; CDR3: CASSPEHRPYEQYF; DNA: TGTGCCAGCTCACCGGAGCACAGACCCTACGAGCAGTACTTC
V: TRBV5-1; D: -; size: -; J: TRBJ2-7; CDR3: CASSLAARNYEQYF; DNA: TGCGCCAGCAGCTTGGCGGCGCGGAACTACGAGCAGTACTTC
V: TRBV18; D: -; size: -; J: TRBJ2-4; CDR3: CASCTPWQSGNIQYF; DNA: TGTGCCAGCTGCACCCCGTGGCAGAGTGGAAACATTCAGTACTTC
V: TRBV7-9; D: -; size: -; J: TRBJ1-2; CDR3: CASSLARPANYGYTF; DNA: TGTGCCAGCAGCTTAGCGCGACCAGCTAACTATGGCTACACCTTC
V: TRBV7-2; D: -; size: once; J: TRBJ2-7; CDR3: CASSLGLGNEQYF; DNA: TGTGCCAGCAGCTTAGGGCTCGGAAACGAGCAGTACTTC
V: TRBV28; D: -; size: -; J: TRBJ1-1; CDR3: CASSSPGTSPEAFF; DNA: TGTGCCAGCAGTTCACCAGGGACAAGTCCTGAAGCTTTCTTT
V: TRBV7-9; D: TRBD2; size: -; J: TRBJ2-5; CDR3: CASSLIAGVETQYF; DNA: TGTGCCAGCAGCTTGATAGCGGGAGTGGAGACCCAGTACTTC
V: TRBV10-1; D: -; size: -; J: TRBJ2-1; CDR3: CARGLARNEQFF; DNA: TGCGCCAGGGGACTCGCGCGCAATGAGCAGTTCTTC
V: TRBV27; D: -; size: -; J: TRBJ2-5; CDR3: CASRQTSRGTQYF; DNA: TGTGCCAGCAGACAGACATCTCGAGGGACCCAGTACTTC
V: TRBV5-3; D: -; size: -; J: TRBJ1-1; CDR3: CASLPDGFRAFF; DNA: TGTGCCAGCTTGCCAGATGGGTTTAGGGCTTTCTTT
V: TRBV5-1; D: TRBD2; size: -; J: TRBJ2-1; CDR3: CASSFGLAGVYNEQFF; DNA: TGCGCCAGCAGCTTTGGACTAGCGGGAGTTTACAATGAGCAGTTCTTC
V: TRBV19; D: TRBD1; size: -; J: TRBJ2-1; CDR3: CASSIQGAQGEQFF; DNA: TGTGCCAGTAGTATACAGGGGGCTCAGGGTGAGCAGTTCTTC
V: TRBV6-4; D: -; size: -; J: TRBJ2-2; CDR3: CASRPDLTGGELFF; DNA: TGTGCCAGCAGGCCCGACTTGACAGGCGGGGAGCTGTTTTTT
V: TRBV5-4; D: TRBD2; size: -; J: TRBJ2-1; CDR3: CASSPGLAGAFSQFF; DNA: TGTGCCAGCAGCCCTGGACTAGCGGGAGCCTTTTCTCAGTTCTTC
V: TRBV9; D: -; size: -; J: TRBJ2-1; CDR3: CASSVGERRGHNEQFF; DNA: TGTGCCAGCAGCGTGGGAGAGCGGAGGGGGCACAATGAGCAGTTCTTC
V: TRBV28; D: -; size: -; J: TRBJ2-1; CDR3: CASSLYTTAPFF; DNA: TGTGCCAGCAGTTTATACACCACTGCGCCGTTCTTC
V: TRBV7-9; D: TRBD1; size: -; J: TRBJ2-7; CDR3: CASRMTGSYEQYF; DNA: TGTGCCAGCAGAATGACAGGGTCCTACGAGCAGTACTTC
V: TRBV10-3; D: -; size: -; J: TRBJ2-2; CDR3: CAISPEGIGELFF; DNA: TGTGCCATCTCCCCGGAGGGGATCGGGGAGCTGTTTTTT
V: TRBV9; D: -; size: -; J: TRBJ1-1; CDR3: CASSVEDREGTEAFF; DNA: TGTGCCAGCAGCGTAGAAGATCGGGAGGGCACTGAAGCTTTCTTT
V: TRBV19; D: TRBD2; size: -; J: TRBJ2-1; CDR3: CASSTLDRVLSGRAYNEQFF; DNA: TGTGCCAGTAGTACCCTTGACAGGGTTCTGAGCGGGAGGGCCTACAATGAGCAGTTCTTC